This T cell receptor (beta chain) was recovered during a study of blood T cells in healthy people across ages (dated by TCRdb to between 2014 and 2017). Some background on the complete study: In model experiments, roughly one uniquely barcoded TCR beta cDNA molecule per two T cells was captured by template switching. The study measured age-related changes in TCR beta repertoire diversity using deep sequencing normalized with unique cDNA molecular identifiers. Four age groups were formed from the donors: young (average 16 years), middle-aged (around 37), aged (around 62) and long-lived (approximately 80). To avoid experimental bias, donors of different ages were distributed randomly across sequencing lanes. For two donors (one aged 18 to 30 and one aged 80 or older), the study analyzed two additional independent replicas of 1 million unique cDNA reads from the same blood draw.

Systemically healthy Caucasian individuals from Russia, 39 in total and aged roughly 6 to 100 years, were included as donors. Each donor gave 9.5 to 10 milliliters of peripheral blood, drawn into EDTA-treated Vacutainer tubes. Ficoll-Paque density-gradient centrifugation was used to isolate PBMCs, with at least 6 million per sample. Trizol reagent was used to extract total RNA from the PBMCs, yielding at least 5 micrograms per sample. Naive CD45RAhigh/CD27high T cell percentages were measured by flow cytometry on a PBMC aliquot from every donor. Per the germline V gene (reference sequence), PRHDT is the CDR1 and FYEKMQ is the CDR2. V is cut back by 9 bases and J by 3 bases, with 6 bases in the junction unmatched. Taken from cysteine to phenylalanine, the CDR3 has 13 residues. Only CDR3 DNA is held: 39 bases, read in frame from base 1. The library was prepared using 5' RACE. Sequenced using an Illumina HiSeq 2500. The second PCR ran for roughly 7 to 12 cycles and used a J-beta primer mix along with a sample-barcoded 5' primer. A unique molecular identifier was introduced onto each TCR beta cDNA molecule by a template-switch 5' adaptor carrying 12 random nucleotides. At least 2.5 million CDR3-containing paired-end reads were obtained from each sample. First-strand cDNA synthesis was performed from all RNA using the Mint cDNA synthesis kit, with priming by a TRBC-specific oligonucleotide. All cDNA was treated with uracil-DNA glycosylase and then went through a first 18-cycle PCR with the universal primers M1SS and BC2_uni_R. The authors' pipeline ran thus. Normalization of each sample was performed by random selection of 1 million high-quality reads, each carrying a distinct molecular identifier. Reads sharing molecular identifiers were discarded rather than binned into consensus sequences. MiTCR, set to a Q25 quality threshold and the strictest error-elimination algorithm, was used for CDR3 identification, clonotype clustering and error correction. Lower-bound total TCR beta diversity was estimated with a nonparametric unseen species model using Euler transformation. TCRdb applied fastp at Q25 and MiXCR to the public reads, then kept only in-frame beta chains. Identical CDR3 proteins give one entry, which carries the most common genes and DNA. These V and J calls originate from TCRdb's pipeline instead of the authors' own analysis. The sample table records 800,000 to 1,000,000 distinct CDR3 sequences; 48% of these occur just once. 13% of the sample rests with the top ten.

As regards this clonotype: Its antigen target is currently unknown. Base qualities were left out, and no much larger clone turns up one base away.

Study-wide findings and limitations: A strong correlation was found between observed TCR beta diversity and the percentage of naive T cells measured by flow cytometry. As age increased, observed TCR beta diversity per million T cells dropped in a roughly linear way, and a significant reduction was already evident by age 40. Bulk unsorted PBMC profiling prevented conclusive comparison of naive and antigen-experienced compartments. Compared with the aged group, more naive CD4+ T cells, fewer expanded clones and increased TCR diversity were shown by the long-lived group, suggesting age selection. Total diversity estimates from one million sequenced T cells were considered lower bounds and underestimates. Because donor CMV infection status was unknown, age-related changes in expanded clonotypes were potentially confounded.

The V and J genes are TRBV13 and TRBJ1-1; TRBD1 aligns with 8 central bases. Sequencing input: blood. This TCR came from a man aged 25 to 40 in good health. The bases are TGTGCCAGTAAGGGACAGGAGCACACTGAAGCTTTCTTT. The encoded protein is CASKGQEHTEAFF. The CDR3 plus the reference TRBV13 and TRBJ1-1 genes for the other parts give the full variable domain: AAGVIQSPRHLIKEKRETATLKCYPIPRHDTVYWYQQGPGQDPQFLISFYEKMQSDKGSIPDRFSAQQFSDYHSELNMSSLELGDSALYFCASKGQEHTEAFFGQGTRLTVV.